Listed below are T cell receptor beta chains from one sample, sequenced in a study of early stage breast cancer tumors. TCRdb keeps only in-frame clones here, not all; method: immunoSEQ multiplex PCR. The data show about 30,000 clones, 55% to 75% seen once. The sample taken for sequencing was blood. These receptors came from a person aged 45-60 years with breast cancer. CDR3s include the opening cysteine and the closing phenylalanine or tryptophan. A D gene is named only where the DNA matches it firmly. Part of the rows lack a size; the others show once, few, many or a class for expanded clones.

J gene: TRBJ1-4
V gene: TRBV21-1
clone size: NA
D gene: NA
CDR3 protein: CASSTRGEKLFF
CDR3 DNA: TGTGCCAGCAGCACTAGGGGTGAAAAACTGTTTTTT

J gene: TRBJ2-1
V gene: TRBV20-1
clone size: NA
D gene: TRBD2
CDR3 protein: CSALLAVEQFF
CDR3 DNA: TGCAGTGCTTTACTAGCGGTTGAGCAGTTCTTC

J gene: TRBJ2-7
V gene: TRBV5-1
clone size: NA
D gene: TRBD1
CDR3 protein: CASSLAGTASSYEQYF
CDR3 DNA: TGCGCCAGCAGCTTGGCCGGGACAGCCAGCTCCTACGAGCAGTACTTC

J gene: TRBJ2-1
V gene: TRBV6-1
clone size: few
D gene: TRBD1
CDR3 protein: CASSAYRGFSYNEQFF
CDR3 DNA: TGTGCCAGCAGTGCATACAGGGGGTTCTCCTACAATGAGCAGTTCTTC

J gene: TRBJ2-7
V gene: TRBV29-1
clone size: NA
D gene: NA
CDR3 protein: CSVGEGFGVEQYF
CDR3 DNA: TGCAGCGTGGGAGAGGGGTTTGGCGTCGAGCAGTACTTC

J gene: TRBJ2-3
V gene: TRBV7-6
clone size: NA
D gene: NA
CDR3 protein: CASSPASGGAQYF
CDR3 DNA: TGTGCCAGCAGCCCCGCGTCAGGGGGGGCGCAGTATTTT

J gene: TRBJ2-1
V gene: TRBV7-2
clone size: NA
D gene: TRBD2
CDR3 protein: CASSLSSGSRGEQFF
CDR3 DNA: TGTGCCAGCAGCTTATCTAGCGGGAGCCGTGGTGAGCAGTTCTTC

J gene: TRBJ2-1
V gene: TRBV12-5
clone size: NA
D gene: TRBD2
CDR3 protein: CASGLFGGRAEDSYNEQFF
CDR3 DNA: TGTGCTAGTGGTTTGTTCGGCGGGAGGGCCGAGGACTCCTACAATGAGCAGTTCTTC

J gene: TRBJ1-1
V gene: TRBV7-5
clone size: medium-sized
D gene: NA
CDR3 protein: CASSSRVNTEAFF
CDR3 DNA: TGTGCCAGCAGTTCGAGGGTTAACACTGAAGCTTTCTTT

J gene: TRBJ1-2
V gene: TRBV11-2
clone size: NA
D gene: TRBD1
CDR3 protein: CASSSPGQEEPNYGYTF
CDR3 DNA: TGTGCCAGCAGCTCACCGGGACAGGAGGAGCCTAACTATGGCTACACCTTC

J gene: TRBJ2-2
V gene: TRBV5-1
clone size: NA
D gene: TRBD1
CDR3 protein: CASSARTGGTGELFF
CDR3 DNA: TGCGCCAGCAGCGCCCGGACAGGGGGCACCGGGGAGCTGTTTTTT

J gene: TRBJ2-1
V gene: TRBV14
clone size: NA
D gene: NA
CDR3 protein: CASSQGLAPSEQFF
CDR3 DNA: TGTGCCAGCAGCCAAGGTCTAGCGCCCTCTGAGCAGTTCTTC

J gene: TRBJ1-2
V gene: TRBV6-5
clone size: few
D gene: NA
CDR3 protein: CASSWDGNYGYTF
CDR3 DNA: TGTGCCAGCAGTTGGGACGGTAACTATGGCTACACCTTC

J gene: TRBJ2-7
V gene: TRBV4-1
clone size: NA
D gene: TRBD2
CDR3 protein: CASSLGTSDYEQYF
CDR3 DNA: TGCGCCAGCAGCCTTGGGACTAGCGACTACGAGCAGTACTTC

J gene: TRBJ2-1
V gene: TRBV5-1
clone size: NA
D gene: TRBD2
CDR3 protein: CASSLTSGPYNEQFF
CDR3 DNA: TGCGCCAGCAGCTTAACTAGCGGACCCTACAATGAGCAGTTCTTC

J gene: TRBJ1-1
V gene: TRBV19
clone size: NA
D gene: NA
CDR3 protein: CASSIAMGGLDTEAFF
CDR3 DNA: TGTGCCAGTAGTATCGCGATGGGGGGCTTGGACACTGAAGCTTTCTTT

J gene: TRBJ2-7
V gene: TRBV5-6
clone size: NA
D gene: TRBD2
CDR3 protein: CASSSATSGSYEQYF
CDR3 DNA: TGTGCCAGCAGCTCCGCGACTAGCGGTTCCTACGAGCAGTACTTC

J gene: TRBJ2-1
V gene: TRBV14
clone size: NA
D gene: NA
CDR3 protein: CASSQLDSSYNEQFF
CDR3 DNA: TGTGCCAGCAGCCAACTGGACAGTTCCTACAATGAGCAGTTCTTC

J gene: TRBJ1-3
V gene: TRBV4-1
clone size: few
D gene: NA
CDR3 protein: CASSQEAPHVGNTIYF
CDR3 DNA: TGCGCCAGCAGCCAAGAGGCCCCACACGTGGGAAACACCATATATTTT

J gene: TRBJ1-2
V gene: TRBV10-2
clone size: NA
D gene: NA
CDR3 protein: CASSESAGSRGYTF
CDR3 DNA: TGCGCCAGCAGTGAGTCGGCGGGCTCTAGGGGCTACACCTTC

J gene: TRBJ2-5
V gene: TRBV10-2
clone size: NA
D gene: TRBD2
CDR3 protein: CASTSGRGRETQYF
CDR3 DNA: TGCGCCAGCACTAGCGGGAGGGGGAGAGAGACCCAGTACTTC

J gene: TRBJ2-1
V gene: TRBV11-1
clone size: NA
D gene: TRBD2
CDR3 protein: CASSLGPGLAGLIEQFF
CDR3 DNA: TGTGCCAGCAGCTTAGGACCGGGACTAGCGGGTCTCATTGAGCAGTTCTTC

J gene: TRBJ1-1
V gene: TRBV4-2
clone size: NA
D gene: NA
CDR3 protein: CASGLERGTEAFF
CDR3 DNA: TGTGCCAGCGGGCTTGAGAGGGGGACTGAAGCTTTCTTT

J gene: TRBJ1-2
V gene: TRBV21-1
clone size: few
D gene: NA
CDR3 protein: CASSKGEGGYTF
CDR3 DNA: TGTGCCAGCAGCAAGGGGGAGGGTGGCTACACCTTC

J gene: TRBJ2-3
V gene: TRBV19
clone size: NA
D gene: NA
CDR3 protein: CASSIPPGTDTQYF
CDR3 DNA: TGTGCCAGTAGTATTCCCCCGGGAACAGATACGCAGTATTTT

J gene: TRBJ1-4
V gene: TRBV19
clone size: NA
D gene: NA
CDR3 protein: CASRPQGGAEKLFF
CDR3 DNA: TGTGCCAGTAGACCCCAGGGCGGAGCTGAAAAACTGTTTTTT

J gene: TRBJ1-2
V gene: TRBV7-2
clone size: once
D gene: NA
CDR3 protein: CASSLVGRGHPLYGYTF
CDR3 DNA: TGTGCCAGCAGCTTAGTGGGGAGAGGACACCCCCTCTATGGCTACACCTTC

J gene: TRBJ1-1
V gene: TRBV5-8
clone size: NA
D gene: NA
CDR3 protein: CASSLLTGTKAFF
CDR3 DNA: TGTGCCAGCAGCTTACTTACCGGGACAAAAGCTTTCTTT

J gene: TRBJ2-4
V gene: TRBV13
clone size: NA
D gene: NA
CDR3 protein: CASSWRGAGRDRIQYF
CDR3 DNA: TGTGCCAGCAGCTGGAGGGGTGCGGGCCGGGATCGCATTCAGTACTTC

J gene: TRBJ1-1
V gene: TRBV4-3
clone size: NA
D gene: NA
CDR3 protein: CASSQALTSNTEAFF
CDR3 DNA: TGCGCCAGCAGCCAAGCCCTAACATCGAACACTGAAGCTTTCTTT

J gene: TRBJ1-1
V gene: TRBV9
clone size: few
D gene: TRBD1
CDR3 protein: CASSAPAQGEGDTEAFF
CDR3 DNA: TGTGCCAGCAGCGCCCCCGCACAGGGGGAAGGGGACACTGAAGCTTTCTTT

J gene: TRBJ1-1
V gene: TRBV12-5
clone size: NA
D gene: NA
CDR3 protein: CASGFEQGTEAFF
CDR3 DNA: TGTGCTAGTGGTTTTGAACAGGGAACTGAAGCTTTCTTT

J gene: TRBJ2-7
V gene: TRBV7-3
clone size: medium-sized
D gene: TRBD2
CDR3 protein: CASSLAGGDRTEQYF
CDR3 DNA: TGTGCCAGCAGCTTAGCGGGAGGAGATCGGACCGAGCAGTACTTC

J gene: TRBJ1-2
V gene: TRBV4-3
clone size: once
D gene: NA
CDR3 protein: CASSQGVGNYGYTF
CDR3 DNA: TGCGCCAGCAGCCAAGGGGTAGGAAACTATGGCTACACCTTC

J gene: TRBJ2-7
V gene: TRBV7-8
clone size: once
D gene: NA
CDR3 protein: CASSLPGSPYEQYF
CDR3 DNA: TGTGCCAGCAGCTTACCCGGGAGTCCGTACGAGCAGTACTTC

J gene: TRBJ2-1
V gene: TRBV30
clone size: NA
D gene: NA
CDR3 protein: CAWSGGGNEQFF
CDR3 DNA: TGTGCCTGGAGCGGAGGAGGCAATGAGCAGTTCTTC

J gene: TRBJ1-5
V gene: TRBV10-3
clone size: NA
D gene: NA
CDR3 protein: CAISVEGGQPQHF
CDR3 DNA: TGTGCCATCAGTGTTGAGGGGGGTCAGCCCCAGCATTTT

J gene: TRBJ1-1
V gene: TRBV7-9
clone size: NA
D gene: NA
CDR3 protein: CASSLVSLNTEAFF
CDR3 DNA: TGTGCCAGCAGCTTAGTTTCTCTGAACACTGAAGCTTTCTTT

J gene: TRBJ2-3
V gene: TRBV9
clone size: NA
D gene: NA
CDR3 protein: CASSVVGGTITDTQYF
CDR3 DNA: TGTGCCAGCAGCGTAGTGGGCGGAACTATCACAGATACGCAGTATTTT

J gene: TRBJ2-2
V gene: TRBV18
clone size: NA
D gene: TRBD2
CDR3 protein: CALSASGTGELFF
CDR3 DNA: TGTGCACTTTCAGCTAGCGGGACCGGGGAGCTGTTTTTT

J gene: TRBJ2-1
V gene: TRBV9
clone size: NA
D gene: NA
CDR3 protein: CASSVAELVQNEQFF
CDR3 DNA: TGTGCCAGCAGCGTAGCTGAGCTAGTCCAGAATGAGCAGTTCTTC

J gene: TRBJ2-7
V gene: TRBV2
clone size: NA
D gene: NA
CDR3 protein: CASSYLPSYEQYF
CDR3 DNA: TGTGCCAGCAGTTACTTACCGTCCTACGAGCAGTACTTC

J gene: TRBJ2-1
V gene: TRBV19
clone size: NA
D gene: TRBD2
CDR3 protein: CASRKGLAGRNKYNEQFF
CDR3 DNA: TGTGCCAGTAGGAAGGGACTAGCGGGAAGAAACAAATACAATGAGCAGTTCTTC

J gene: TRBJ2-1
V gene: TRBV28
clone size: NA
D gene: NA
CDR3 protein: CASSLYPDPPYNEQFF
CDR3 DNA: TGTGCCAGCAGTTTATATCCAGACCCTCCCTACAATGAGCAGTTCTTC

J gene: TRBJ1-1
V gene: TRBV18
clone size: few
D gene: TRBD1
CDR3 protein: CASSPATGVGTEAFF
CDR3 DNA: TGTGCCAGCTCACCCGCGACAGGGGTTGGCACTGAAGCTTTCTTT

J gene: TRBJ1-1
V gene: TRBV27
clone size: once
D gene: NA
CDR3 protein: CASSLLGDEAFF
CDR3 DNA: TGTGCCAGCAGTTTATTAGGGGATGAAGCTTTCTTT

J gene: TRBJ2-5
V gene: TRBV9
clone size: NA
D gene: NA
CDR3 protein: CASSVAVGAETQYF
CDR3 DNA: TGTGCCAGCAGCGTAGCTGTGGGGGCAGAGACCCAGTACTTC

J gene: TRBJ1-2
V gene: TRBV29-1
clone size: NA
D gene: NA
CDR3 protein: CSVEGDSFSNYGYTF
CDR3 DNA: TGCAGCGTTGAAGGTGACAGTTTTTCTAACTATGGCTACACCTTC

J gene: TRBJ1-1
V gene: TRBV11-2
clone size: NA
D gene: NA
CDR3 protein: CASSFWVRETEAFF
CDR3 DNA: TGTGCCAGCAGCTTTTGGGTCAGGGAAACTGAAGCTTTCTTT

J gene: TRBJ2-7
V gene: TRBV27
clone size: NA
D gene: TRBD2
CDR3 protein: CASSFLAGAYEQYF
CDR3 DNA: TGTGCCAGCAGTTTTCTAGCGGGAGCCTACGAGCAGTACTTC

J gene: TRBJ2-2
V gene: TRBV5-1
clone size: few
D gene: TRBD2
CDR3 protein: CASSKTSSTGELFF
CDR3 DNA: TGCGCCAGCAGCAAGACTAGCTCCACCGGGGAGCTGTTTTTT

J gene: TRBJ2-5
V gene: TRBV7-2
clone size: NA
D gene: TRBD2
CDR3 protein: CASSSGTSGRETQYF
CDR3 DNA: TGTGCCAGCAGCAGCGGGACTAGCGGTCGGGAGACCCAGTACTTC